This T cell receptor beta chain was profiled in a study of blood T cell repertoires in COVID-19. Looking at the study overall: From the United States, Italy and Spain came samples of acute and convalescent COVID-19. T cells, B-cell-depleted T cells, or PBMCs provided the cDNA or gDNA that served as material.

CDR1 and CDR2 (germline): PRHDT, FYEKMQ (reference sequence). This CDR3 has 18 amino acids. The junction had 12 bases not matched to a gene; V was cut back by 5 bases and J by 0 bases. In the original processing: Quantification of nucleated cells was approximated via reference gene primer amplification. The method was immunoSEQ multiplex PCR; TCRdb's version includes in-frame clones alone and lacks a portion of them. The D gene and trimming were derived from the DNA, and the V and J assignments and clone size from that table. In the table there are tens of thousands of clones, around nine tenths of which are singletons.

The sample taken for sequencing was peripheral blood. The chain links TRBV13 to TRBJ2-4; 8 nucleotides match TRBD1. The receptor was derived from a man between 65 and 85 years old with acute or convalescent COVID-19. CDR3: CASSPGTGASLAKNIQYF. The DNA for the CDR3 is TGTGCCAGCAGCCCCGGGACAGGAGCTAGCCTAGCCAAAAACATTCAGTACTTC.